This T cell receptor (beta chain) was captured by sequencing in a study of blood T cell repertoires in COVID-19. Study summary: There were acute and convalescent COVID-19 samples, and they came from the United States, Italy and Spain.

Only one count was recorded for this clone. Trimming shortened V by 0 bases and J by 1 base, and 9 bases separated the two germline ends. There are 15 residues in the CDR3. Germline assignment: CDR1 LNHNV and CDR2 YYDKDF (reference sequence). Per the study methods: The authors estimated nucleated cell counts from reference gene primer amplification. Data came from immunoSEQ multiplex PCR; TCRdb stores just in-frame clones and leaves some out. V and J calls and clone size come straight from that table; D and trimming were deduced from the DNA. The sample includes approximately 110,000 clones, roughly 79% seen only once; the top ten take roughly 9.4%.

This clonotype was obtained from a woman aged 70-85 years with acute or convalescent COVID-19. Sample: peripheral blood. This chain links TRBV15 with TRBJ2-5; D perhaps matches TRBD1 (6 bases). The CDR3 DNA sequence: TGTGCCACCAGCAGAGATCGGACAGTCCAAGAGACCCAGTACTTC. Translating gives CATSRDRTVQETQYF.